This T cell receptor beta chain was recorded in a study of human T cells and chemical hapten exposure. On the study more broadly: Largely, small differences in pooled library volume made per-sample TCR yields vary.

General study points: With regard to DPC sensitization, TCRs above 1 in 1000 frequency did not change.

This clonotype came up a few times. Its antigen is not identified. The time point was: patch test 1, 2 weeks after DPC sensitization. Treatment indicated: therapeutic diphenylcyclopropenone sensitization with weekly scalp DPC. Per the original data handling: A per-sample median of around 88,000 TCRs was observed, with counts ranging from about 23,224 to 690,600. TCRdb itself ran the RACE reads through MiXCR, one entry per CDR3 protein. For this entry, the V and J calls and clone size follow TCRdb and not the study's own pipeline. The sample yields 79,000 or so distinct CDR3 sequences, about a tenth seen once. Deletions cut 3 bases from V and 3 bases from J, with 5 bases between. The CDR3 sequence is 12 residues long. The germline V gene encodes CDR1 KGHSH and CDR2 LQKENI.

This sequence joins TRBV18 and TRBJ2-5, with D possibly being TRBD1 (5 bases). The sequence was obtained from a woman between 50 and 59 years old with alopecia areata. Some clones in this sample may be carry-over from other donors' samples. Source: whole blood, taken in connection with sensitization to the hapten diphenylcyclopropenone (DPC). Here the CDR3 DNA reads TGTGCCAGCTCACCGACAGAAGAGACCCAGTACTTC. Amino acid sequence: CASSPTEETQYF.